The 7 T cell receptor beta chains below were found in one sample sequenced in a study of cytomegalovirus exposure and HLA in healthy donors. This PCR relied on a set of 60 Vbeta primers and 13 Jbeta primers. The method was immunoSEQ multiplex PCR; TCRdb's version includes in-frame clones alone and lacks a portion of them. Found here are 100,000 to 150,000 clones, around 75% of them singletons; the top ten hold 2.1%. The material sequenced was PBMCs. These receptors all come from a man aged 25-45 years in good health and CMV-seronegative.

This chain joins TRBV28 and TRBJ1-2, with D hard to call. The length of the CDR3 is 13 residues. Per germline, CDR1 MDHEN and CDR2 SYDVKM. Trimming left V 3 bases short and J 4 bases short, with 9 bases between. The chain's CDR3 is CASSFADSYGYTF. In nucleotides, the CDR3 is TGTGCCAGCAGTTTTGCGGATAGCTATGGCTACACCTTC.

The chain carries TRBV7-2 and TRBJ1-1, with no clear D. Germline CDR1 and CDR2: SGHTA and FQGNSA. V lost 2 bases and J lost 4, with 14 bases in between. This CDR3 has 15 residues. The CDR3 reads CASSLLGVGSTEAFF. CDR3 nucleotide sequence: TGTGCCAGCAGCTTACTCGGGGTCGGCTCCACTGAAGCTTTCTTT. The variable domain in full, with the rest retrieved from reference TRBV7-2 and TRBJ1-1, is GAGVSQSPSNKVTEKGKDVELRCDPISGHTALYWYRQSLGQGLEFLIYFQGNSAPDKSGLPSDRFSAERTGGSVSTLTIQRTQQEDSAVYLCASSLLGVGSTEAFFGQGTRLTVV.

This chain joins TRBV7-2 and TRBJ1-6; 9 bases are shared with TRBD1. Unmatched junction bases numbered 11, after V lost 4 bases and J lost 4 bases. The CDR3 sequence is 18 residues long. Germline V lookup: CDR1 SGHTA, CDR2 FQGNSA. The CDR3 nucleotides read TGTGCCAGCAGCTCCCTCGCACCTGGACAGGGGTATAATTCACCCCTCCACTTT. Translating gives CASSSLAPGQGYNSPLHF.

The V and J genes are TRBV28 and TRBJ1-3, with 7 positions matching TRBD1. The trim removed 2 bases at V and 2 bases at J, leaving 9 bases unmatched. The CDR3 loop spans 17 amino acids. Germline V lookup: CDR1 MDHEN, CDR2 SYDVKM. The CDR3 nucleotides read TGTGCCAGCAGTTTAGTGGCAGGGGGGCAAGCTGGAAACACCATATATTTT. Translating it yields CASSLVAGGQAGNTIYF.

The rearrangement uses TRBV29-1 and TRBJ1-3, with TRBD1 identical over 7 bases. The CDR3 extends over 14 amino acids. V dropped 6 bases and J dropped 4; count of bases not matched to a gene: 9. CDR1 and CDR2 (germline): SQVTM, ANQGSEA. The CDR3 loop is CSVTTGPWGNTIYF. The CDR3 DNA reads TGCAGCGTGACGACAGGGCCATGGGGAAACACCATATATTTT.

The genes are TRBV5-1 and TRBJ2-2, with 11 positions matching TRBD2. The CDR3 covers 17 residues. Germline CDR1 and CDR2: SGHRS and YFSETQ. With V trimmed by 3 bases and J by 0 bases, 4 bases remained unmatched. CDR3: CASSSGLAVPNTGELFF. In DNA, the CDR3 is TGCGCCAGCAGCTCGGGACTAGCGGTACCGAACACCGGGGAGCTGTTTTTT.

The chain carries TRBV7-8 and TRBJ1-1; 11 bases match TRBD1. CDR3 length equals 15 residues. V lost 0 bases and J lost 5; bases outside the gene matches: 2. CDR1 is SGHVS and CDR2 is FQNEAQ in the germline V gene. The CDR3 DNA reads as TGTGCCAGCAGCTTAGCTGGGACAGGGGGGACTGAAGCTTTCTTT. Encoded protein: CASSLAGTGGTEAFF.